This T cell receptor (beta chain) is from a study of human T cells and chemical hapten exposure (dated by TCRdb to the early 2020s). Looking at the study overall: For sensitization, 2% DPC in acetone was applied to a roughly 2 cm by roughly 2 cm area of upper inner arm skin. Libraries were pooled for sequencing, and per-sample TCR yields varied mainly because of small differences in library volumes within the pool. The patient cohort, mostly female, included alopecia areata with under or over 50% scalp involvement, alopecia totalis and alopecia universalis. Blood samples were taken from patients before sensitization (week 0) and at 2, 6 and about 24 weeks after DPC sensitization. Twenty-nine alopecia patients provided blood for TCR sequencing at one to four time points (pre-sensitization, 2, 6 and 24 weeks). Patch testing was performed on the upper back with Finn chambers containing 0.01% DPC, and the patch tests were scored after 6 days according to International Contact Dermatitis Research Group standards. Throughout the roughly 25-week study period, patients were also given weekly therapeutic DPC doses on the scalp. Peripheral blood TCR repertoire changes were tracked in vivo in alopecia patients during primary and secondary sensitization to the hapten diphenylcyclopropenone (DPC). Points the paper makes about the study in general: Compared with pre-sensitization or healthy control sets, expanded TCRs formed significantly more large CDR3 similarity clusters, which is consistent with antigen-driven responses. All patients had alopecia, a presumed autoimmune disease, so their immune response might differ from that of healthy individuals. DPC sensitization did not change the number of TCRs with a frequency above 1 in 1000, and there was no evidence of changes in global repertoire structure. Repeated subsampling changed both the strength of the expansion versus patch-test correlation and the threshold at which the correlation became significant. Patch test score was positively correlated with the number of PT1 expanded TCRs, with significance at thresholds 8, 16 and 32 but not at 4.

The CDR1 and CDR2 encoded by the germline V gene are SQVTM and ANQGSEA. Trimming removed 5 bases from V and 4 bases from J, leaving 8 bases between the germline ends. The CDR3 runs 11 residues from the cysteine to the phenylalanine. Just CDR3 DNA is preserved here, 33 bases in frame from base 1. This clonotype was counted ten times or more. Its antigen target is currently unknown. No much larger clonotype is one base removed from it; base qualities were not supplied. The time point tag for this specimen amounts to: pre-sensitization, week 0. Read against the paper, the sample's treatment or condition label means: therapeutic diphenylcyclopropenone sensitization with weekly scalp DPC. At each patch-test visit, blood was drawn before the patch test was applied. To be eligible, patients had to be aged 18 to 70, diagnosed with alopecia and judged suitable for DPC therapy, while pregnant patients were excluded. Unfractionated whole blood was collected in Tempus Blood RNA tubes, and total RNA was extracted from that blood.

Libraries came from RACE. Sequencing instrument: NextSeq 500. During library preparation, unique molecular identifiers were attached to individual cDNA molecules so that TCRs could be counted quantitatively and reproducibly. From each blood RNA sample, both TCR alpha and TCR beta chains were sequenced. Turning to the authors' computational methods: A median of roughly 99,000 TCRs per sample was observed, with a range of 23,224 to 690,600. The Decombinator software suite was used to annotate V, J and CDR3 in the TCR reads. For PS versus PT1 abundance plots, all samples were subsampled to the same number of TCRs (28,000). Expanded TCRs were defined as absent before sensitization and observed at least eight times at the 2-week time point. The public reads were run again by TCRdb, first through fastp at Q25 and then through MiXCR, and only productive beta chains were kept. For every CDR3 protein sequence, its rows merge into one entry that carries the most common genes and DNA. TCRdb's processing, not the authors' own work, is the source of the V and J calls. The sample profile shows 350,000 to 450,000 distinct CDR3 sequences; approximately 5.1% of them were found once. 2% to 3% of the sample belongs to the ten largest clones.

The sequence was obtained from a woman between 50 and 59 years old with alopecia areata. Some clones in this sample may be carry-over from other donors' samples. The chain links TRBV29-1 with TRBJ1-2; a confident D gene designation cannot be given. The sequences come from whole blood, collected in connection with sensitization to the hapten diphenylcyclopropenone (DPC). Read as DNA, the sequence is TGCAGCGTTCCACACACCTATGGCTACACCTTC. The resulting protein is CSVPHTYGYTF.